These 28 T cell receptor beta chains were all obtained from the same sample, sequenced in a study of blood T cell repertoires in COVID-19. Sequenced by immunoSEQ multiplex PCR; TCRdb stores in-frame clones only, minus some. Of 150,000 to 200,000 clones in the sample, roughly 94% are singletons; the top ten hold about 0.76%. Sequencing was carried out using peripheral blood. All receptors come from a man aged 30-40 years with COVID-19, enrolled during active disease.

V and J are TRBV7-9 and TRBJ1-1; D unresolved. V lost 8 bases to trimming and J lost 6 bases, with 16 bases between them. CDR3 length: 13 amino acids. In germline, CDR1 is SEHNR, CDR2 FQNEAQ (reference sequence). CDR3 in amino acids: CASGYRGAAEAFF. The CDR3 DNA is TGTGCCAGCGGATACCGAGGAGCCGCTGAAGCTTTCTTT.

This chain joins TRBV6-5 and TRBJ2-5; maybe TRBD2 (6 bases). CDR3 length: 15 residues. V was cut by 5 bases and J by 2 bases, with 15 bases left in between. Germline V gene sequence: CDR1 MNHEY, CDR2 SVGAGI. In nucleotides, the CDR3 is TGTGCCAGCAGTCCCCGGACCGGAGGGCAAGAGACCCAGTACTTC. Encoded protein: CASSPRTGGQETQYF.

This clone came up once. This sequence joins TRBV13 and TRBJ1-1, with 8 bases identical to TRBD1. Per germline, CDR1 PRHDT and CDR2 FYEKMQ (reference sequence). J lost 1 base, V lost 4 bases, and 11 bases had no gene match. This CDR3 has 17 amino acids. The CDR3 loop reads CASSSRTGGGRNTEAFF. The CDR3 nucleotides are TGTGCCAGCAGCTCCCGTACAGGGGGAGGTCGGAACACTGAAGCTTTCTTT.

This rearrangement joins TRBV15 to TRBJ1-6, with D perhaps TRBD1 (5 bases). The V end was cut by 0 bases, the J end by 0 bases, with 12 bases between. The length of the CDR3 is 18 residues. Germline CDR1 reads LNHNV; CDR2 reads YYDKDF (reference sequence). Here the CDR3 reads CATSRDGPGVSYNSPLHF. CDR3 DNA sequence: TGTGCCACCAGCAGAGATGGCCCGGGGGTCTCCTATAATTCACCCCTCCACTTT.

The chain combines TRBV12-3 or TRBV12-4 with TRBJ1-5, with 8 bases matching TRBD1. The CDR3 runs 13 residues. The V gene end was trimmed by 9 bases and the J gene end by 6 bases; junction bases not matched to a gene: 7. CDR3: CASSTGGSQPQHF. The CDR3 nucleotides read TGTGCCAGTTCCACAGGGGGGAGTCAGCCCCAGCATTTT.

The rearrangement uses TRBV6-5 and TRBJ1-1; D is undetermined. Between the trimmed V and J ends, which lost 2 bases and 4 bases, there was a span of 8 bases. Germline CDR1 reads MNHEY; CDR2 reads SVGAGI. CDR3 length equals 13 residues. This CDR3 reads CASSYAGSTEAFF. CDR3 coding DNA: TGTGCCAGCAGTTACGCGGGGTCCACTGAAGCTTTCTTT.

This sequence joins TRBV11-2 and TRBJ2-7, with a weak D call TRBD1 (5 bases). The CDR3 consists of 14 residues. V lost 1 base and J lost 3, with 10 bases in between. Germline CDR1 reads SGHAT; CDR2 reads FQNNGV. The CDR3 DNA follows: TGTGCCAGCAGCTTAGGTCGGACACTCTACGAGCAGTACTTC. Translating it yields CASSLGRTLYEQYF.

Here the CDR3 reads CASSPLAGGPEDTQYF. CDR3 coding DNA: TGTGCCAGCAGTCCGCTAGCGGGGGGGCCTGAGGATACGCAGTATTTT. The gene calls are TRBV7-7 and TRBJ2-3, with TRBD2 identical over 12 bases. Germline trimming cut 6 bases from V and 6 bases from J; bases unmatched to any gene: 10. The CDR3 is made up of 16 amino acids. Germline V gene sequence: CDR1 SSHAT, CDR2 FNYEAQ (reference sequence). The complete variable domain, with remaining parts taken from reference TRBV7-7 and TRBJ2-3, reads GAGVSQSPRYKVTKRGQDVTLRCDPISSHATLYWYQQALGQGPEFLTYFNYEAQPDKSGLPSDRFSAERPEGSISTLTIQRTEQRDSAMYRCASSPLAGGPEDTQYFGPGTRLTVL.

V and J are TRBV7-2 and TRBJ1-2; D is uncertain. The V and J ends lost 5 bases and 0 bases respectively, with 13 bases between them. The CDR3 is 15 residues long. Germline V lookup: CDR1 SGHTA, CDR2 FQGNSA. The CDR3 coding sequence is TGTGCCAGCAGCCATAACAGAGAAACTAACTATGGCTACACCTTC. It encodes CASSHNRETNYGYTF.

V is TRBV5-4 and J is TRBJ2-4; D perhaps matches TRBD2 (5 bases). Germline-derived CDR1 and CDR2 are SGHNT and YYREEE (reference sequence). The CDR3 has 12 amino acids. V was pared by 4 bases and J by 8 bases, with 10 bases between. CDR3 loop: CASSPRGDIQYF. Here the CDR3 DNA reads TGTGCCAGCAGCCCCCGGGGAGACATTCAGTACTTC.

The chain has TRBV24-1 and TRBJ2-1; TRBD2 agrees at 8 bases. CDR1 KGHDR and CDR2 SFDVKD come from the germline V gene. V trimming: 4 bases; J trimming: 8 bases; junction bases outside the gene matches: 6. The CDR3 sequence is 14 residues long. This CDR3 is CATSDGGGWDEQFF. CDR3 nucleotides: TGTGCCACCAGTGACGGGGGGGGATGGGATGAGCAGTTCTTC.

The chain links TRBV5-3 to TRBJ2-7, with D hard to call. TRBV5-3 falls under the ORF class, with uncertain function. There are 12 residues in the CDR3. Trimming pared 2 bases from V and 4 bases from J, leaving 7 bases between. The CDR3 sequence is CARSFIQYEQYF. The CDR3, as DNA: TGTGCCAGAAGCTTCATACAGTACGAGCAGTACTTC.

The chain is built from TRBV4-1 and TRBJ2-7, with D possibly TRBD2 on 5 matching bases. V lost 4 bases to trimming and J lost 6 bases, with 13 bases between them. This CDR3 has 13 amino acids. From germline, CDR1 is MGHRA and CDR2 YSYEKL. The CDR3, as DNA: TGCGCCAGCAGCCCGAGTCTAGCTTTCGAGCAGTACTTC. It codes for CASSPSLAFEQYF.

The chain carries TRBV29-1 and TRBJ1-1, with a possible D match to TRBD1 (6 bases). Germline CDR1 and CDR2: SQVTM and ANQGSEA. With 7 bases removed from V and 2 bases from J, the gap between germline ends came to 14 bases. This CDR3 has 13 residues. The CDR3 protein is CSGGGQTNTEAFF. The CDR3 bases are TGCAGCGGGGGAGGACAGACCAACACTGAAGCTTTCTTT.

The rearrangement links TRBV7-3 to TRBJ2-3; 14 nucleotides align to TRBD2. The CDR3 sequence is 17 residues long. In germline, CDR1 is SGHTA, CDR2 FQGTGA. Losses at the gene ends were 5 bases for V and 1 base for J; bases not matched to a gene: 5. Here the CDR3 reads CASSQGLAGEGTDTQYF. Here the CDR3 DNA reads TGTGCCAGCAGCCAGGGACTAGCGGGGGAAGGCACAGATACGCAGTATTTT.

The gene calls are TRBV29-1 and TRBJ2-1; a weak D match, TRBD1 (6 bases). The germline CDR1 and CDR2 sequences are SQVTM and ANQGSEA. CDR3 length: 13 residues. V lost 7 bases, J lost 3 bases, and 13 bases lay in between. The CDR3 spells CSAEGTSYNEQFF. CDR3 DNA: TGCAGCGCCGAAGGGACAAGCTACAATGAGCAGTTCTTC.

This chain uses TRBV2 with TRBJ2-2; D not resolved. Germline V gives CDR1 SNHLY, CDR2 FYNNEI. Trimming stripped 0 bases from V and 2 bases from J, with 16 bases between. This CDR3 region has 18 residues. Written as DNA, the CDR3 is TGTGCCAGCAGTGAAGCCAACCCGACACTGATCAACACCGGGGAGCTGTTTTTT. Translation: CASSEANPTLINTGELFF.

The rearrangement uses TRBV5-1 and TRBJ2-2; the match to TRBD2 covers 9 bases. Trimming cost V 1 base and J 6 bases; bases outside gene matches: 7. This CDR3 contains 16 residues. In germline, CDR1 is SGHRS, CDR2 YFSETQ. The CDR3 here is CASSLLGGGDAGELFF. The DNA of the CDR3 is TGCGCCAGCAGCTTGCTGGGCGGGGGGGACGCCGGGGAGCTGTTTTTT.

CDR3 in DNA: TGTGCCAGTAGTATCGACAGGGGGCGCAGCGCCGGGGAGCTGTTTTTT. Amino acid sequence: CASSIDRGRSAGELFF. The chain links TRBV19 to TRBJ2-2, with 10 nucleotides matching TRBD1. After removal of 3 bases from V and 6 bases from J, the junction contained 7 bases not matched to a gene. CDR1 and CDR2 (germline): LNHDA, SQIVND (reference sequence). The CDR3 loop spans 16 amino acids.

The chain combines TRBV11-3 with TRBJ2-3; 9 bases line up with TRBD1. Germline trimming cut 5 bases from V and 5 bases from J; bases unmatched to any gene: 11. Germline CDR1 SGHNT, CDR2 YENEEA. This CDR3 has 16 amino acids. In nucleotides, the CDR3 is TGTGCCAGCAGCAACACCTACAGGGGGCGGTTAGATACGCAGTATTTT. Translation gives CASSNTYRGRLDTQYF.

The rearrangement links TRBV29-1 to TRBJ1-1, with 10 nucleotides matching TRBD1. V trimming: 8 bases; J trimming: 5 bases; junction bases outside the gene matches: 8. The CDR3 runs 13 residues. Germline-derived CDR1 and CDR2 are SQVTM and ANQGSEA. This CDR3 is CSTRQGARTEAFF. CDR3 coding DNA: TGCAGCACTAGACAGGGGGCGCGTACTGAAGCTTTCTTT.

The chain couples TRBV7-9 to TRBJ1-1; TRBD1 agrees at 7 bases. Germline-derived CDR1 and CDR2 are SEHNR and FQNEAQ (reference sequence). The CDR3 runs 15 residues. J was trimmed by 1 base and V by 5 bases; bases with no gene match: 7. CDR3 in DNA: TGTGCCAGCAGCGACCGGGACAGAACGAACACTGAAGCTTTCTTT. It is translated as CASSDRDRTNTEAFF. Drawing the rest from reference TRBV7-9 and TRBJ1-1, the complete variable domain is DTGVSQNPRHKITKRGQNVTFRCDPISEHNRLYWYRQTLGQGPEFLTYFQNEAQLEKSRLLSDRFSAERPKGSFSTLEIQRTEQGDSAMYLCASSDRDRTNTEAFFGQGTRLTVV.

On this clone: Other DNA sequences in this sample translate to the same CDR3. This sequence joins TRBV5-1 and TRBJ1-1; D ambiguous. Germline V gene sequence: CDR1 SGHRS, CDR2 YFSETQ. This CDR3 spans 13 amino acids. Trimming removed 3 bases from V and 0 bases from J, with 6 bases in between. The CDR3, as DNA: TGCGCCAGCAGCTCCACGGTGAACACTGAAGCTTTCTTT. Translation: CASSSTVNTEAFF.

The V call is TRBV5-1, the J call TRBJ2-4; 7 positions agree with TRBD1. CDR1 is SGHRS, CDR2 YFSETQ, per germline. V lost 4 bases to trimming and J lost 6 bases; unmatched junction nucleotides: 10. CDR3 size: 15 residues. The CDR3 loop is CASSGTTGYGNIQYF. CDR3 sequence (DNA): TGCGCCAGCAGCGGAACGACAGGGTATGGAAACATTCAGTACTTC. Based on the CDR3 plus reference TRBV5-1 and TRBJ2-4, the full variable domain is KAGVTQTPRYLIKTRGQQVTLSCSPISGHRSVSWYQQTPGQGLQFLFEYFSETQRNKGNFPGRFSGRQFSNSRSEMNVSTLELGDSALYLCASSGTTGYGNIQYFGAGTRLSVL.

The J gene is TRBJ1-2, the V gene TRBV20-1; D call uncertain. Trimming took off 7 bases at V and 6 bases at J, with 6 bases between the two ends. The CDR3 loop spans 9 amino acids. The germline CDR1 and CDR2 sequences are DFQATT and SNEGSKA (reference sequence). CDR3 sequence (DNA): TGCAGTGGAGGAAATGGCTACACCTTC. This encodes CSGGNGYTF.

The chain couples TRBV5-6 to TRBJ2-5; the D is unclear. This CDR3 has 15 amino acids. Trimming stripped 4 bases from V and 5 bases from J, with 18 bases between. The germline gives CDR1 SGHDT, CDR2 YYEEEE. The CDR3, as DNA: TGTGCCAGCAGCCCGACGGTGTCCGGGTTGGAGACCCAGTACTTC. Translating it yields CASSPTVSGLETQYF.

The CDR3, as DNA: TGTGCCAGCAGTGAGGACGGAAAGGGGGGGCTGAGTGAGACCCAGTACTTC. It is translated as CASSEDGKGGLSETQYF. The chain links TRBV2 to TRBJ2-5, with D perhaps matching TRBD2 (7 bases). This CDR3 is 17 amino acids long. Germline V gives CDR1 SNHLY, CDR2 FYNNEI. V was cut by 3 bases and J by 5 bases, with 22 bases left in between.

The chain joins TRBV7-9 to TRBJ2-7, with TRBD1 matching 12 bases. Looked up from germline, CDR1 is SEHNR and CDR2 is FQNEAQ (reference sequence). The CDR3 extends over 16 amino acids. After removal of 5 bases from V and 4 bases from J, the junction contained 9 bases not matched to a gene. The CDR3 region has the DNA TGTGCCAGCAGCCCAACCCCGGGACAGGGGGCTTACGAGCAGTACTTC. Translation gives CASSPTPGQGAYEQYF.